Following are 27 T cell receptor beta chains from one sample sequenced in a study of blood T cell repertoires in COVID-19. The table came from immunoSEQ multiplex PCR; TCRdb's copy has only in-frame clones and leaves some out. Of about 440,000 clones detected, around nine tenths appear once; the ten largest clones hold about 2.1%. The source material was PBMCs or T cells enriched from blood (not recorded which). The source is a woman aged 18 to 35 with acute COVID-19.

The table lists this clone with a count of one. This chain joins TRBV2 and TRBJ2-3; D may be TRBD1 (5 bases). V lost 3 bases to trimming and J lost 5 bases, with 9 bases between them. The CDR3 extends over 13 amino acids. Per the germline V gene, CDR1 is SNHLY and CDR2 is FYNNEI. The CDR3 DNA follows: TGTGCCAGCAGTGACAGGGTGCAAGATACGCAGTATTTT. It yields the protein CASSDRVQDTQYF.

V gene TRBV7-6 combines with J gene TRBJ2-7; 8 bases match TRBD2. The CDR3 loop spans 13 amino acids. Germline CDR1 is SGHVS and CDR2 is FNYEAQ. The trim removed 2 bases at V and 11 bases at J, leaving 8 bases unmatched. CDR3 sequence (DNA): TGTGCCAGCAGCTTAACTCCTATAGCGGGGAAGTACTTC. Its protein is CASSLTPIAGKYF.

The chain carries TRBV2 and TRBJ2-6, with D unresolved. CDR3 length: 15 residues. Germline assignment: CDR1 SNHLY and CDR2 FYNNEI. V was shortened by 9 bases and J by 0 bases, with 12 bases between the two germline ends. CDR3 nucleotide sequence: TGTGCCAGGCAGACTCCCTCCTCTGGGGCCAACGTCCTGACTTTC. Translated, it gives CARQTPSSGANVLTF.

V usage is TRBV3-1 (or the pseudogene TRBV3-2) and J usage is TRBJ2-7; 10 positions agree with TRBD2. V lost 4 bases, J lost 2 bases, and 5 bases stayed unmatched. Per germline, CDR1 LGHDT and CDR2 YNNKEL (reference sequence). The CDR3 consists of 15 residues. CDR3 DNA sequence: TGTGCCAGCAGCCCCCAAGCGGGAGGGCCCTACGAGCAGTACTTC. Amino acid sequence: CASSPQAGGPYEQYF.

The CDR3 sequence is CASSGQLASYNEQFF. The CDR3 DNA sequence: TGTGCCAGCAGTGGACAACTAGCGAGCTACAATGAGCAGTTCTTC. The chain uses TRBV2 and TRBJ2-1, with TRBD2 matching over 7 bases. Germline V gene lookup returns CDR1 SNHLY and CDR2 FYNNEI. The CDR3 is made up of 15 amino acids. V lost 4 bases to trimming and J lost 3 bases; unmatched junction nucleotides: 6.

The chain employs TRBV7-9 and TRBJ2-1; D not certain. Germline V CDR1 and CDR2: SEHNR, FQNEAQ (reference sequence). V lost 0 bases and J 7 bases, leaving 4 bases between the germline ends. The CDR3 totals 12 residues. CDR3 protein: CASSLARNEQFF. CDR3 bases: TGTGCCAGCAGCTTAGCGCGGAATGAGCAGTTCTTC.

This clone appeared a few times. This rearrangement joins TRBV30 to TRBJ1-4; no clear D. The CDR3 runs to 15 residues. CDR1 and CDR2 (germline): GTSNPN, SVGIG (reference sequence). The V and J ends lost 1 base and 7 bases respectively, with 16 bases between them. The CDR3 protein is CAWSAYSAAAEKLFF. The CDR3 region has the DNA TGTGCCTGGAGTGCCTACTCAGCGGCGGCTGAAAAACTGTTTTTT.

The table lists this clone with a few counts. V gene TRBV28 combines with J gene TRBJ1-5, with 9 nucleotides matching TRBD1. Germline CDR1 reads MDHEN; CDR2 reads SYDVKM. Trimming cost V 7 bases and J 8 bases; bases outside gene matches: 12. The CDR3 length is 15 residues. The CDR3 protein is CASTSGQGVREPQHF. The CDR3 nucleotides read TGTGCCAGCACCTCGGGACAGGGAGTCAGGGAGCCCCAGCATTTT.

CDR3 nucleotides: TGTGCCAGCAGCCAACTAAGTCCGGGAATGGTTAAAGATACGCAGTATTTT. It encodes CASSQLSPGMVKDTQYF. The gene calls are TRBV14 and TRBJ2-3; weak D call: TRBD2 (5 bases). The CDR3 runs to 17 residues. Germline values: CDR1 SGHDN, CDR2 FVKESK. V gave up 2 bases and J gave up 5 bases, with 20 bases separating them.

This clone was observed once. As DNA, the CDR3 is TGCGCCAGCAGCTTGTCCGGAGGAGGTCAGCCCCAGCATTTT. This translates into CASSLSGGGQPQHF. The V and J genes are TRBV5-1 and TRBJ1-5, with D hard to call. V gave up 1 base and J gave up 6 bases, with 11 bases separating them. This CDR3 region has 14 residues. Germline CDR1 reads SGHRS; CDR2 reads YFSETQ.

V is TRBV10-3 and J is TRBJ2-2; 9 bases line up with TRBD1. V lost 6 bases and J lost 3; bases outside the gene matches: 2. CDR1 and CDR2 from the germline V gene are ENHRY and SYGVKD. The length of the CDR3 is 14 residues. CDR3 in amino acids: CAISRDRDTGELFF. The DNA of the CDR3 is TGTGCCATCAGCCGGGACAGGGACACCGGGGAGCTGTTTTTT.

This chain links TRBV6-5 with TRBJ1-1; 8 bases are shared with TRBD1. The CDR3 sequence is 14 residues long. V trimming: 6 bases; J trimming: 4 bases; junction bases outside the gene matches: 7. Germline-derived CDR1 and CDR2 are MNHEY and SVGAGI. The CDR3 DNA reads TGTGCCAGCAGAGACAGGGGAAGTGGCACTGAAGCTTTCTTT. Translated, it gives CASRDRGSGTEAFF.

The V and J genes are TRBV7-6 and TRBJ2-3; D may be TRBD1 (5 bases). CDR1 and CDR2 from the germline V gene are SGHVS and FNYEAQ. Trimming cost V 5 bases and J 1 base, with 16 bases left between them. This CDR3 has 16 amino acids. The CDR3 reads CASSNSQGFGTDTQYF. CDR3 nucleotide sequence: TGTGCCAGCAGCAATTCTCAGGGTTTTGGCACAGATACGCAGTATTTT.

The V gene is TRBV6-1, the J gene TRBJ1-1; TRBD1 is a possible D gene (6 bases). This CDR3 comprises 15 residues. CDR1 is MNHNS, CDR2 SASEGT, per germline. V gave up 3 bases and J gave up 1 base, with 12 bases separating them. CDR3 sequence (DNA): TGTGCCAGCAGTGACGGGACATTCAAGAACACTGAAGCTTTCTTT. It encodes CASSDGTFKNTEAFF.

The chain is built from TRBV24-1 and TRBJ2-1, with 9 bases that match TRBD2. The germline V gene has CDR1 KGHDR and CDR2 SFDVKD. With V trimmed by 3 bases and J by 8 bases, 7 bases remained unmatched. This CDR3 is 15 amino acids long. The CDR3 reads CATSDPGSGRDEQFF. The CDR3 DNA reads TGTGCCACCAGTGATCCGGGTAGCGGGAGAGATGAGCAGTTCTTC.

The genes are TRBV7-9 and TRBJ1-4; D possibly corresponds to TRBD1 (5 bases). Germline V CDR1 and CDR2: SEHNR, FQNEAQ (reference sequence). This CDR3 comprises 15 residues. V was clipped by 4 bases and J by 4 bases, with 13 bases between them. As DNA, the CDR3 is TGTGCCAGCAGCTCCCGGGGGGGAATTAATGAAAAACTGTTTTTT. Amino acids: CASSSRGGINEKLFF.

The chain joins TRBV6-4 to TRBJ1-3; D ambiguous. V was shortened by 0 bases and J by 3 bases, with 6 bases between the two germline ends. The CDR3 is 14 amino acids. The germline V gene has CDR1 MRHNA and CDR2 SNTAGT. The CDR3 reads CASSDSPVGNTIYF. CDR3 bases: TGTGCCAGCAGTGACTCCCCAGTTGGAAACACCATATATTTT.

The genes are TRBV10-3 and TRBJ2-2, with a weak D call TRBD2 (6 bases). Germline V gives CDR1 ENHRY, CDR2 SYGVKD. Trimming removed 4 bases from V and 0 bases from J, with 9 bases in between. The CDR3 is 15 residues long. CDR3 DNA sequence: TGTGCCATCAGTGTAGGGACTTCGAACACCGGGGAGCTGTTTTTT. This sequence encodes CAISVGTSNTGELFF.

The CDR3 loop reads CASSREGGLAQETQYF. CDR3 nucleotide sequence: TGTGCCAGCAGTCGAGAGGGGGGACTAGCACAAGAGACCCAGTACTTC. The chain couples TRBV7-9 to TRBJ2-5, with 9 bases aligning to TRBD2. J gave up 2 bases and V 6 bases, and 10 bases lay outside the gene matches. Germline CDR1 SEHNR, CDR2 FQNEAQ (reference sequence). CDR3 size: 16 residues.

This clone turned up a few times. J is TRBJ1-5 and V is TRBV2, with D tentatively TRBD1 (5 bases). CDR3 length equals 14 residues. Germline loops: CDR1 SNHLY, CDR2 FYNNEI. Trimming stripped 4 bases from V and 7 bases from J, with 14 bases between. The CDR3 region is CASSVLRQGQPQHF. Written as DNA, the CDR3 is TGTGCCAGCAGTGTCTTACGCCAGGGACAGCCCCAGCATTTT.

This clone was picked up one time. V is TRBV12-3 or TRBV12-4 and J is TRBJ1-4; D gene uncertain. Trimming pared 6 bases from V and 6 bases from J, leaving 8 bases between. This CDR3 comprises 12 residues. In DNA, the CDR3 is TGTGCCAGCAGCCCTTCCTATGAAAAACTGTTTTTT. It specifies CASSPSYEKLFF.

This clone was counted once. The chain carries TRBV15 and TRBJ2-1; 12 bases agree with TRBD2. After removal of 1 base from V and 5 bases from J, the junction contained 6 bases not matched to a gene. CDR3 length: 17 amino acids. Germline-derived CDR1 and CDR2 are LNHNV and YYDKDF (reference sequence). CDR3 DNA: TGTGCCACCAGCAGAGGCTTCCTAGCGGGGGGGCACAATGAGCAGTTCTTC. It specifies CATSRGFLAGGHNEQFF.

The chain combines TRBV27 with TRBJ2-7; D gene ambiguous. The CDR3 has 13 residues. V was cut by 0 bases and J by 3 bases, with 6 bases left in between. The germline CDR1 and CDR2 sequences are MNHEY and SMNVEV (reference sequence). CDR3 sequence (DNA): TGTGCCAGCAGTTTATCACAGTTCTACGAGCAGTACTTC. Amino acids: CASSLSQFYEQYF.

The chain links TRBV19 to TRBJ2-1, with 8 bases that match TRBD2. V lost 5 bases to trimming and J lost 0 bases; unmatched junction nucleotides: 3. In germline, CDR1 is LNHDA, CDR2 SQIVND (reference sequence). This CDR3 contains 15 residues. The CDR3 loop is CASSPGLDSYNEQFF. The CDR3 DNA reads as TGTGCCAGTAGTCCGGGACTAGACTCCTACAATGAGCAGTTCTTC.

The chain links TRBV28 to TRBJ2-1, with TRBD2 as a possible D gene (5 bases). Trimming cost V 1 base and J 7 bases, with 11 bases left between them. The germline gives CDR1 MDHEN, CDR2 SYDVKM. This CDR3 has 14 amino acids. CDR3 DNA: TGTGCCAGCAGTTTATTGCTAGCTTGGAATGAGCAGTTCTTC. Its protein is CASSLLLAWNEQFF.

The rearrangement uses TRBV11-2 and TRBJ1-6; 7 bases match TRBD1. This CDR3 is built from 13 residues. Germline V lookup: CDR1 SGHAT, CDR2 FQNNGV. Losses at the gene ends were 7 bases for V and 7 bases for J; bases not matched to a gene: 4. CDR3 sequence: CASKGASNSPLHF. The CDR3 DNA follows: TGTGCCAGCAAGGGGGCGTCAAATTCACCCCTCCACTTT.

This clone has only one observation. The chain combines TRBV6-1 with TRBJ1-5, with TRBD1 matching 7 bases. Germline trimming cut 3 bases from V and 0 bases from J; bases unmatched to any gene: 8. The CDR3 is 17 amino acids. Germline assignment: CDR1 MNHNS and CDR2 SASEGT. CDR3 DNA sequence: TGTGCCAGCAGTGAGAAATGGACAGGCTCTAGCAATCAGCCCCAGCATTTT. Its protein is CASSEKWTGSSNQPQHF.